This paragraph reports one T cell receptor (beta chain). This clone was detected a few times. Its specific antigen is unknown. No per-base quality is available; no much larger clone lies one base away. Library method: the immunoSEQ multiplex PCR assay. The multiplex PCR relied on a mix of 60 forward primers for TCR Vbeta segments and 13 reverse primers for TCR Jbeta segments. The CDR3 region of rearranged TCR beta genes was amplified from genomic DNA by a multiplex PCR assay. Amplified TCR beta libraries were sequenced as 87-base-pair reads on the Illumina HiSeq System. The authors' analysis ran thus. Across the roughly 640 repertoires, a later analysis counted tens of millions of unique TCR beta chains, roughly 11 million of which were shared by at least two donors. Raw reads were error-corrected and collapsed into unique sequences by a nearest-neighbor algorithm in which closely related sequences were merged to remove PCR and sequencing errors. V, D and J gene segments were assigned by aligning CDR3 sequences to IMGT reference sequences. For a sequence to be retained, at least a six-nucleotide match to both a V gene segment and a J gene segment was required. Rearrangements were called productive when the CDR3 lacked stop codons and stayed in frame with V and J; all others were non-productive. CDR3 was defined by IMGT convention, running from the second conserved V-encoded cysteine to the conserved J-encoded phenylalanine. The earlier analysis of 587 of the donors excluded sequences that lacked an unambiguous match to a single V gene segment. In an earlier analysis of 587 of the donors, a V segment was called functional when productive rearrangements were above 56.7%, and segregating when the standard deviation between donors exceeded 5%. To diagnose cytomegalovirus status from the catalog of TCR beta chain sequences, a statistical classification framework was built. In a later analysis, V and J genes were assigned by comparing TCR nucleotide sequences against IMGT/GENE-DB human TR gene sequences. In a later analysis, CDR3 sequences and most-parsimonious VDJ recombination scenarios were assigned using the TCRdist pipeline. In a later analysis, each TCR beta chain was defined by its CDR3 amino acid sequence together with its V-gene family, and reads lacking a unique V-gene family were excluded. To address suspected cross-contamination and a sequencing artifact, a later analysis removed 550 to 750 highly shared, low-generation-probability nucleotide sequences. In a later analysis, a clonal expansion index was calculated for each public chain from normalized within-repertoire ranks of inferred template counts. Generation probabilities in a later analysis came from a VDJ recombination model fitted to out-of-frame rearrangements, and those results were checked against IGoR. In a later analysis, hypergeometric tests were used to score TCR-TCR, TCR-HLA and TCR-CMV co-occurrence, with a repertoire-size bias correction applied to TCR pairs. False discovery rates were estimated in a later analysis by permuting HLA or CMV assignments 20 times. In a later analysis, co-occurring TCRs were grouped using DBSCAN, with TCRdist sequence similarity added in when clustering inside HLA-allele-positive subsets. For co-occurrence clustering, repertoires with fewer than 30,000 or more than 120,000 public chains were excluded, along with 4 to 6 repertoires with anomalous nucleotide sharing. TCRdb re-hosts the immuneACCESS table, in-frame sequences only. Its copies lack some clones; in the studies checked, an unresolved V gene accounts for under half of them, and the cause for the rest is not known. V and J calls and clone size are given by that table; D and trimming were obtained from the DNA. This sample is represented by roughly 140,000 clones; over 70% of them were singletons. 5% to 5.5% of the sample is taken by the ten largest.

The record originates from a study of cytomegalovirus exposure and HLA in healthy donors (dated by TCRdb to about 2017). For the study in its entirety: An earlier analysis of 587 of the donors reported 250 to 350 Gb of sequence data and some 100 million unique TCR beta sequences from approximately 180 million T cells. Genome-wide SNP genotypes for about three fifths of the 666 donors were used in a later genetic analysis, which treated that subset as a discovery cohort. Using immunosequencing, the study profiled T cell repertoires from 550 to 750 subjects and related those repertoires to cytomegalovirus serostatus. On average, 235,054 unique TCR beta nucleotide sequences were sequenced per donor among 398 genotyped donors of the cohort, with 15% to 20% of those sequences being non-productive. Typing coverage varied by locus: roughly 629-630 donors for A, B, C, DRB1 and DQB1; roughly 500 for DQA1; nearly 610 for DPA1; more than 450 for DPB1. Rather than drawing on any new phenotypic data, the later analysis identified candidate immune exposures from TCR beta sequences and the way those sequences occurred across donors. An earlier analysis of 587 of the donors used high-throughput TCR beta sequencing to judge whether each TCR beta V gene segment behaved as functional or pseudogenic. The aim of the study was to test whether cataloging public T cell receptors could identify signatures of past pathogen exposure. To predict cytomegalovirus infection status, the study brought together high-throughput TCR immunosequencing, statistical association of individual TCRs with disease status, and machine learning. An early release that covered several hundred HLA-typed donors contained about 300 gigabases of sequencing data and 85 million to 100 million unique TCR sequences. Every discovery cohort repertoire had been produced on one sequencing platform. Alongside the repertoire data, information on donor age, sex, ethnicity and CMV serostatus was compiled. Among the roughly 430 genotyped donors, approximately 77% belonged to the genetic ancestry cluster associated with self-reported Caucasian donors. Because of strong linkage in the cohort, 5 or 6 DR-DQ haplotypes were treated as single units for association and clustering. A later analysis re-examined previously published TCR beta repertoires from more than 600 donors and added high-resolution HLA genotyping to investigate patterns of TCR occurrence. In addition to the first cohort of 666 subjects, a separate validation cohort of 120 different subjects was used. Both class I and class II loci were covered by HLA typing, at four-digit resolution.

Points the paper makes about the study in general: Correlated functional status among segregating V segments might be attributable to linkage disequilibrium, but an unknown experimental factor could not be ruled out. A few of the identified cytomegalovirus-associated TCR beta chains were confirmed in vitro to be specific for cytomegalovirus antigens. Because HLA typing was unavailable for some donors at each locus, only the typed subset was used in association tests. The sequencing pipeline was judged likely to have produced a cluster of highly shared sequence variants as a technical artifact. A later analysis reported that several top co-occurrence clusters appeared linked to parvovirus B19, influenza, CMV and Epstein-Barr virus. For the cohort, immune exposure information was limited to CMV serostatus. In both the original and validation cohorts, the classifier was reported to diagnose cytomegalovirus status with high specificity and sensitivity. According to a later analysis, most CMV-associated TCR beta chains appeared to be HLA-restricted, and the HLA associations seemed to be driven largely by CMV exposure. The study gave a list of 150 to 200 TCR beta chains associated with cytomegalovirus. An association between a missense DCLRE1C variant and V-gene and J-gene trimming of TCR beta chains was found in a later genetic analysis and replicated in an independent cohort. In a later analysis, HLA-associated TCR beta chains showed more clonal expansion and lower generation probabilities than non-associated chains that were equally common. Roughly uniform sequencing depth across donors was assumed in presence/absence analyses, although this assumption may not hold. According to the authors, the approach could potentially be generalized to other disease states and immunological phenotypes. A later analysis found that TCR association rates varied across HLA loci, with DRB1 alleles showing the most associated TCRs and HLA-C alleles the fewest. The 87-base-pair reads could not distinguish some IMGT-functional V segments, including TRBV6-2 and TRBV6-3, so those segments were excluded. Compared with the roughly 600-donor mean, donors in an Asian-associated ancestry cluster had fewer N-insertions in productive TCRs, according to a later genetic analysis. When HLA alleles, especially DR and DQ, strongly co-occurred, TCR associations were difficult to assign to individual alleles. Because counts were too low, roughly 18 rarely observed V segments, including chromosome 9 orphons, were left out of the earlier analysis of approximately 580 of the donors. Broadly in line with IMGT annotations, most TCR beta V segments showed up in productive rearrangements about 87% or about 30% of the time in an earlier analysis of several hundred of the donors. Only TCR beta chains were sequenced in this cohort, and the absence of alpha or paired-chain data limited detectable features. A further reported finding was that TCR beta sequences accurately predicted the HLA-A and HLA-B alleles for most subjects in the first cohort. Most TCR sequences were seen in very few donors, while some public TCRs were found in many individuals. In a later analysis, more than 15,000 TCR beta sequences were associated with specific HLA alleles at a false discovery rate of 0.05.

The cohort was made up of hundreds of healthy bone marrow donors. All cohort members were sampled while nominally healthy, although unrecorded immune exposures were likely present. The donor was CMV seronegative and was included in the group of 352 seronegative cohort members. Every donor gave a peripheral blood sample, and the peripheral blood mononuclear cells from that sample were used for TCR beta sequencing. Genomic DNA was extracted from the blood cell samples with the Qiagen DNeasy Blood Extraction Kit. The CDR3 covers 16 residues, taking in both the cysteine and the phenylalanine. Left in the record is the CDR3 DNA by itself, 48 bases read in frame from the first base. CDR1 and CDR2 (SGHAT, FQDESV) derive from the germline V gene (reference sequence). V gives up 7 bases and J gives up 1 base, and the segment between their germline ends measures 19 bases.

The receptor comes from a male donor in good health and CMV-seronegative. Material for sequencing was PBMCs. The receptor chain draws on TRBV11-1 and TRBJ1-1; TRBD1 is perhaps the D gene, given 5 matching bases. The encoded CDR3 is CASTPPAYQGNTEAFF. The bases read TGTGCCAGCACCCCCCCCGCCTACCAGGGGAACACTGAAGCTTTCTTT.